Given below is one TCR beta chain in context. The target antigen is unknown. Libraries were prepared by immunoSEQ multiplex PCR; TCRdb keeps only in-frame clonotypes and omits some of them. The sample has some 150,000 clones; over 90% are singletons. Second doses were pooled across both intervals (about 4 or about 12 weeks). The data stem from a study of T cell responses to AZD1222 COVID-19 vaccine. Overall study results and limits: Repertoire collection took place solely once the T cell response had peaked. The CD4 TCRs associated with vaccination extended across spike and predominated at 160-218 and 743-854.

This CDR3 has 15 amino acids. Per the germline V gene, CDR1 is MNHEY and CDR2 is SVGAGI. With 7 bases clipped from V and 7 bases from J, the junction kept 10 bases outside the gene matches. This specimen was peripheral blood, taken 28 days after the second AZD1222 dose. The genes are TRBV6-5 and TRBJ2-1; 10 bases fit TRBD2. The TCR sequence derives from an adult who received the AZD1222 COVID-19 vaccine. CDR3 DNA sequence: TGTGCCAGCAAAAGAGGGGCTAGCGGGAGTAATGAGCAGTTCTTC. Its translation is CASKRGASGSNEQFF.